This T cell receptor beta chain comes out of a study of CD8 T cells in Susac syndrome (dated by TCRdb to between 2019 and 2020). Study-level background: Among the sequenced Susac syndrome patients, about 6 had clinically active disease and about eight were in clinical remission. Repertoire sequencing was used to test whether CD8+ T cell activation and differentiation in Susac syndrome was antigen driven. CD8+ T cell repertoire clonality was compared between about a dozen healthy donors, approximately 14 Susac syndrome patients and around 15 multiple sclerosis patients. At the time of blood withdrawal, Susac syndrome patients were either therapy-naive, taking corticosteroids (with some also receiving IVIg), or on IVIg alone.

As regards this clonotype: Its antigen remains unidentified. Base qualities are missing; no much larger clone stands one base away.

Peripheral blood CD8+ and CD4+ T cells from healthy donors, Susac syndrome patients and multiple sclerosis patients were profiled by high-throughput TCR beta sequencing. The Susac syndrome patients fulfilled recently defined diagnostic criteria for definite or probable disease. CD8+ TEMRA cells were enriched by FACS, while bulk CD8+ and CD4+ T cells were purified by magnetic negative isolation. Blood was drawn into EDTA tubes, processed within 24 hours, and PBMCs were isolated by density gradient centrifugation. PBMCs destined for TCR sequencing were cryopreserved in liquid nitrogen and later thawed in a 37 °C water bath. A purity of at least 90% was achieved for sorted or isolated CD4+, CD8+ and CD8+ TEMRA cells. The paper as a whole reports these results and caveats: The TCR sequencing and HLA analysis was acknowledged to have included a relatively small number of individuals. In the total CD8+ and CD8+ TEMRA repertoires, around 15 and five Susac-specific public clones, respectively, were identified. Clonal expansion was observed in Susac syndrome CD8+ repertoires, with the highest expansion in CD8+ TEMRA cells and greater expansion in clinically active than in remitting patients.

RNA was extracted using the RNeasy kit, and roughly 0.5 to 1 microgram was reverse transcribed with random hexamers. TCR beta CDR3 regions were amplified with the immunoSEQ multiplex PCR assay covering 54 Vbeta and 13 Jbeta segments. PCR amplification bias was corrected by using a synthetic template baseline for primer optimization and computational correction. Per the original workflow: Only productive sequences were kept, with reads annotated to V, D and J genes according to IMGT and analyzed in immunoSEQ Analyzer. To calculate clonality, Shannon entropy was normalized by log2 of the number of productive unique sequences and then subtracted from one. For each patient and control, public and private clones were evaluated among the 100 most prevalent clones. Clones were defined as Susac-specific when absent from the healthy and MS cohorts, from roughly 1,100 published viral clones and from other ImmuneACCESS disease sequences. The public reads were reprocessed in TCRdb via fastp at Q25 and MiXCR, keeping in-frame beta chains. CDR3 protein sequences are deduplicated, and each keeps its most common genes and DNA. The V and J calls were not made by the authors but by TCRdb's processing. This sample holds roughly 80,000 distinct CDR3 sequences; around 94% were observed only once. In total, the top ten clones hold about 0.5% of the sample.

The CDR3 runs 15 residues from the cysteine to the phenylalanine. Just CDR3 DNA is preserved here, 45 bases in frame from base 1. The germline V gene specifies SGHTA as CDR1 and FQGTGA as CDR2. Relative to germline, V is 1 base shorter and J is 2 bases shorter, with 10 bases between their ends. This TCR came from a human donor with Susac syndrome. Sequenced input: CD8+ T cells from PBMCs. The sequence joins TRBV7-3 to TRBJ2-3; the D element might be TRBD1 or TRBD2, as each aligns at 5 bases. The CDR3 amino acid sequence is: CASSLRGSDTDTQYF. The nucleotide sequence is given as TGTGCCAGCAGCTTAAGGGGGAGTGACACAGATACGCAGTATTTT.